This T cell receptor beta chain is drawn from a study of T cell responses to AZD1222 COVID-19 vaccine. As for the study in general: The analysis combined second doses at about 4 or about 12 weeks. Study-wide results and limits: The study found vaccine-associated CD4 TCRs spanning spike, dominant at 160-218 and 743-854. Donors were mostly white British, more females; clonal diversity possibly underestimated.

The protocol was immunoSEQ multiplex PCR, while the TCRdb copy is restricted to in-frame clones and leaves out a portion. The table has 90,000 to 100,000 clones, roughly 90% seen once. Worth noting for this clone: Its antigen is unidentified.

CDR3 length equals 14 residues. Germline V gene sequence: CDR1 SGHTA, CDR2 FQGNSA. V gave up 7 bases and J gave up 5 bases, with 16 bases separating them. The J gene is TRBJ2-3, the V gene TRBV7-2, with a weak D call TRBD2 (7 bases). The sequences come from peripheral blood, collected on day 0 of AZD1222 vaccination. The sequence came from an adult in good health. The CDR3 DNA reads TGTGCCAGCACCCGGGGGGCGGGAGAAGATACGCAGTATTTT. Protein sequence: CASTRGAGEDTQYF. Together with reference TRBV7-2 and TRBJ2-3, the CDR3 gives the full variable domain: GAGVSQSPSNKVTEKGKDVELRCDPISGHTALYWYRQSLGQGLEFLIYFQGNSAPDKSGLPSDRFSAERTGGSVSTLTIQRTQQEDSAVYLCASTRGAGEDTQYFGPGTRLTVL.